This TCR beta chain appears in the sequencing data of a study of cytomegalovirus exposure and HLA in healthy donors. Study background: There were 117 million unique TCR beta sequences, drawn from approximately 190 million T cells, in an earlier analysis. Study-wide findings and caveats: The records held CMV serostatus as the only immune exposure information. Previous analysis showed most TCR beta V segments were productive about 90% or about 30% of the time. A later analysis linked a missense DCLRE1C variant to TCR beta V- and J-gene trimming.

About this clone itself: Its specificity is unknown.

60 Vbeta and 13 Jbeta primers were used in PCR. Measured with immunoSEQ multiplex PCR; TCRdb has only the in-frame clones, and not every one. Recorded for this sample: 200,000 or so clones. V shed 3 bases and J 7 bases; nucleotides not matched to a gene: 2. The V gene's germline CDR1 is LNHDA and CDR2 SQIVND (reference sequence). The CDR3 is 14 residues long. J is TRBJ2-1 and V is TRBV19, with 11 bases that match TRBD2. Sequenced sample: PBMCs. The clonotype comes from a girl aged 2-10 years in good health and CMV-seropositive. DNA for the CDR3: TGTGCCAGTAGTATTACTAGCGGGAGTAATGAGCAGTTCTTC. It codes for CASSITSGSNEQFF.